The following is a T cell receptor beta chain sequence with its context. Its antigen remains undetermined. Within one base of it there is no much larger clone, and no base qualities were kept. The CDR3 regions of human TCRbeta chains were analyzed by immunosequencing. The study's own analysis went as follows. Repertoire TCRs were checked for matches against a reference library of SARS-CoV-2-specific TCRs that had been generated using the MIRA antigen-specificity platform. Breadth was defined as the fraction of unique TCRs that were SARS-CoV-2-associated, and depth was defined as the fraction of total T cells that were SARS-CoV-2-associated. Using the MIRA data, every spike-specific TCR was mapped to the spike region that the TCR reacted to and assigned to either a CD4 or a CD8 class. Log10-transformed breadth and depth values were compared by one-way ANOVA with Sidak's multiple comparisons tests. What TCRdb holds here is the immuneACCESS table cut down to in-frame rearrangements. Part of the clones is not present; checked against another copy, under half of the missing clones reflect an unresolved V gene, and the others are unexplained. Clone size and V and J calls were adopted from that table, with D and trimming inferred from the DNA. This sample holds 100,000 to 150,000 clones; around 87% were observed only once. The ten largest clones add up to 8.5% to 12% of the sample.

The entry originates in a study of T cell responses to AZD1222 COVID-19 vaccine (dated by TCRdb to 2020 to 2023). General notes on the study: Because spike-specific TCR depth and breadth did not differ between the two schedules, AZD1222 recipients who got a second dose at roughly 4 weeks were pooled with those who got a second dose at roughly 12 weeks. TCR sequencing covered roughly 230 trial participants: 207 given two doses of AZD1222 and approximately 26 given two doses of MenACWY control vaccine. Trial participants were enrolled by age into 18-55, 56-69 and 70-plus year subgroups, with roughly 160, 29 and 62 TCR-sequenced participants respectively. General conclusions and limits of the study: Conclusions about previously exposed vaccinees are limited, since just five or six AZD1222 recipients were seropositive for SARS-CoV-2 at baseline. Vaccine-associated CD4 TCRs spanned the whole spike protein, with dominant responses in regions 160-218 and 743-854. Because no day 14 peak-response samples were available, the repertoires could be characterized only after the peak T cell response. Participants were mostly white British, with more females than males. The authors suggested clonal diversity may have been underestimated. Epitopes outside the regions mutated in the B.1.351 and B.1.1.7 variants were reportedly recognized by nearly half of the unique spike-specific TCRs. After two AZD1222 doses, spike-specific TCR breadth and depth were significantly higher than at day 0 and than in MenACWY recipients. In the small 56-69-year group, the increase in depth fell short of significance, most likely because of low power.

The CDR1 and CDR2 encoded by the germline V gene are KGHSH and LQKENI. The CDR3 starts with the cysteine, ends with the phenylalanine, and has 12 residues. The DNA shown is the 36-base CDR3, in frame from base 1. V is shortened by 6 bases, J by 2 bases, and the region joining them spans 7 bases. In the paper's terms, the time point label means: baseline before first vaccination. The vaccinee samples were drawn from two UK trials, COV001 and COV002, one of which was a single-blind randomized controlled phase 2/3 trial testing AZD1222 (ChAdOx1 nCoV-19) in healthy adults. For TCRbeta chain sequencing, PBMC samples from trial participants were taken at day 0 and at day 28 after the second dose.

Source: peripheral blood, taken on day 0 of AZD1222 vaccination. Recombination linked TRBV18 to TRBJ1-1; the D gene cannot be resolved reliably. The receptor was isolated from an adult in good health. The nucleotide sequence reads TGTGCCAGCTCCCGAGGCAACACTGAAGCTTTCTTT. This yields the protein CASSRGNTEAFF.